The 25 T cell receptor beta chains reported below all come from one sample, sequenced in a study of post-analysis software for immune sequencing data. The TCR beta cDNA libraries contained unique molecular identifiers. TCRdb passed the PCR reads through MiXCR, listing each CDR3 protein once. The table includes about 770,000 distinct CDR3 sequences, under 60% detected once. Their recognized antigens are unknown. General observations from the study: The study found TRBV5-6, TRBV5-1 and TRBV20-1 among five or six TRBV segments more frequent in patients than controls.

Sequencing was done on a sample of blood. The origin of the receptors is a girl aged 10 to 17 with multiple sclerosis.

This clonotype showed up just a few times. The genes are TRBV18 and TRBJ2-5; D is uncertain. The V gene lost 1 base and the J gene lost 7 bases, with 13 bases spanning the gap. CDR3 length: 14 amino acids. CDR1 and CDR2 from the germline V gene are KGHSH and LQKENI. The CDR3: CASSPQSASVTQYF. CDR3 bases: TGTGCCAGCTCACCACAATCAGCGTCAGTGACCCAGTACTTC.

Notes on this clonotype: Mismatch with germline at one junction end may stem from a read error. The gene calls are TRBV10-3 and TRBJ2-3; possible D gene TRBD2, 5 bases. Germline CDR1 is ENHRY and CDR2 is SYGVKD. This CDR3 has 16 residues. CDR3 coding DNA: TGTACCATCAGTGTTAGAGCGGCCGAATCCACAGATACGCAGTATTTT. It translates to CTISVRAAESTDTQYF.

A note on this clonotype: A read error may be the cause here, since a much bigger clone is one base away. The J gene is TRBJ2-7, the V gene TRBV3-1; D is perhaps TRBD2 (6 bases). The CDR3 loop spans 14 amino acids. The germline CDR1 and CDR2 sequences are LGHDT and YNNKEL (reference sequence). The CDR3 here is CASSPGLSSCEQYF. The CDR3 nucleotides are TGTGCCAGCAGCCCGGGACTCAGCTCCTGCGAGCAGTACTTC.

This clonotype has more than one count but fewer than ten. The chain has TRBV7-9 and TRBJ2-3; 7 bases fit TRBD2. This CDR3 contains 17 residues. Germline trimming cut 2 bases from V and 0 bases from J; bases unmatched to any gene: 8. The germline V gene has CDR1 SEHNR and CDR2 FQNEAQ (reference sequence). The CDR3 sequence: CASSLPRLAASTDTQYF. The CDR3 nucleotides read TGTGCCAGCAGCTTACCCCGACTAGCTGCAAGCACAGATACGCAGTATTTT. The entire variable domain, with the rest obtained from reference TRBV7-9 and TRBJ2-3, is as follows: DTGVSQNPRHKITKRGQNVTFRCDPISEHNRLYWYRQTLGQGPEFLTYFQNEAQLEKSRLLSDRFSAERPKGSFSTLEIQRTEQGDSAMYLCASSLPRLAASTDTQYFGPGTRLTVL.

This clonotype was picked up one time. This chain uses TRBV7-2 with TRBJ1-1, with D tentatively TRBD1 (6 bases). The CDR3 totals 16 residues. The V gene lost 0 bases and the J gene lost 0 bases, with 11 bases spanning the gap. Looked up from germline, CDR1 is SGHTA and CDR2 is FQGNSA. The CDR3 DNA reads as TGTGCCAGCAGCTTAGCAGGGGGTGGGATGAACACTGAAGCTTTCTTT. This gives the protein CASSLAGGGMNTEAFF.

V gene TRBV7-6 combines with J gene TRBJ2-5, with D possibly matching TRBD2 (5 bases). Trimming left V 5 bases short and J 2 bases short, with 12 bases between. The CDR3 has 14 residues. Germline V gives CDR1 SGHVS, CDR2 FNYEAQ. CDR3 coding DNA: TGTGCCAGCAGCCGGGGTCCCGAACAAGAGACCCAGTACTTC. It yields the protein CASSRGPEQETQYF.

The V gene is TRBV13, the J gene TRBJ1-1; D is possibly TRBD1 (5 bases). The ends were cut back, 6 bases at V and 4 bases at J, with 18 bases in the middle. This CDR3 is built from 15 residues. Germline CDR1 reads PRHDT; CDR2 reads FYEKMQ (reference sequence). The CDR3 nucleotides are TGTGCCAGCAGTTTCCCAGGGACTCGGGGCACTGAAGCTTTCTTT. This codes for CASSFPGTRGTEAFF.

V is TRBV29-1 and J is TRBJ1-1; D is perhaps TRBD1 (5 bases). Trimming cost V 4 bases and J 6 bases, with 12 bases left between them. The V gene's germline CDR1 is SQVTM and CDR2 ANQGSEA. The CDR3 runs 12 residues. The CDR3 DNA follows: TGCAGCGTTGGTCAGGGCGCCGCTGAAGCTTTCTTT. This sequence encodes CSVGQGAAEAFF.

This clonotype was counted between two and nine times. The chain is built from TRBV4-3 and TRBJ2-1; 11 bases line up with TRBD1. The germline V gene encodes CDR1 LGHNA and CDR2 YSLEER. The CDR3 extends over 15 amino acids. V trimming: 2 bases; J trimming: 6 bases; junction bases outside the gene matches: 3. DNA for the CDR3: TGCGCCAGCAGCCAACCGGGACAGGGGGTCAATGAGCAGTTCTTC. This translates into CASSQPGQGVNEQFF.

The chain employs TRBV7-9 and TRBJ1-5; unclear D gene. This CDR3 is 15 amino acids long. With 5 bases removed from V and 0 bases from J, the gap between germline ends came to 11 bases. Germline V gene lookup returns CDR1 SEHNR and CDR2 FQNEAQ (reference sequence). The CDR3 reads CASSPGGYSNQPQHF. For the CDR3, the DNA is TGTGCCAGCAGCCCCGGCGGCTATAGCAATCAGCCCCAGCATTTT.

This clonotype has just one count. The CDR3 reads CASSPQTRDEQYF. The CDR3 DNA sequence: TGTGCCAGCAGCCCACAGACCCGAGACGAGCAGTACTTC. This chain links TRBV7-2 with TRBJ2-7; D unresolved. V was trimmed by 5 bases and J by 5 bases, leaving 13 bases between them. This CDR3 has 13 amino acids. Per germline, CDR1 SGHTA and CDR2 FQGNSA.

This chain connects TRBV24-1 to TRBJ2-3, with 9 nucleotides matching TRBD1. Germline values: CDR1 KGHDR, CDR2 SFDVKD. The CDR3 extends over 16 amino acids. The ends lost 4 bases at V and 5 bases at J; junction bases unmatched: 9. The chain's CDR3 is CATSDPGQGPVDTQYF. DNA for the CDR3: TGTGCCACCAGTGACCCCGGACAGGGGCCCGTAGATACGCAGTATTTT.

The chain uses TRBV13 and TRBJ1-2, with 7 bases identical to TRBD1. The V gene end was trimmed by 4 bases and the J gene end by 5 bases; junction bases not matched to a gene: 7. The CDR3 totals 14 residues. Looked up from germline, CDR1 is PRHDT and CDR2 is FYEKMQ (reference sequence). DNA for the CDR3: TGTGCCAGCAGCTCTAACAGGGGTCATTATGGCTACACCTTC. Residues: CASSSNRGHYGYTF.

The rearrangement uses TRBV6-5 and TRBJ2-5; possible D gene TRBD1, 5 bases. Trimming cost V 3 bases and J 3 bases, with 26 bases left between them. The CDR3 is made up of 19 amino acids. Germline lookup yields CDR1 MNHEY and CDR2 SVGAGI. The CDR3 DNA reads as TGTGCCAGCAGTTATCGGTGGGGCTACGGAGCCGGAAAAGAAGAGACCCAGTACTTC. This encodes CASSYRWGYGAGKEETQYF.

This chain joins TRBV7-6 and TRBJ2-2, with 8 bases aligning to TRBD1. The germline V gene encodes CDR1 SGHVS and CDR2 FNYEAQ. Trimming took 0 bases from V and 6 from J; bases not matched to a gene: 6. The CDR3 is 16 residues long. The CDR3: CASSLATGGSSGELFF. For the CDR3, the DNA is TGTGCCAGCAGCTTAGCTACAGGGGGATCGTCCGGGGAGCTGTTTTTT.

The chain uses TRBV12-3 or TRBV12-4 and TRBJ2-1; TRBD2 aligns across 13 bases. V gave up 5 bases and J gave up 7 bases; unmatched junction bases: 5. This CDR3 contains 15 residues. In DNA, the CDR3 is TGTGCCAGCAGTGAGACTAGCGGGAGGTTTAATGAGCAGTTCTTC. Amino acids: CASSETSGRFNEQFF.

This clonotype was counted between two and nine times. V usage is TRBV10-3 and J usage is TRBJ1-4; D gene ambiguous. This CDR3 contains 15 residues. Per germline, CDR1 ENHRY and CDR2 SYGVKD. With 3 bases removed from V and 4 bases from J, the gap between germline ends came to 12 bases. The CDR3 DNA reads as TGTGCCATCAGTGACAACTCAGGAGGTAATGAAAAACTGTTTTTT. As protein: CAISDNSGGNEKLFF.

The rearrangement uses TRBV6-5 and TRBJ1-6, with 7 positions matching TRBD1. The CDR3 consists of 15 residues. J lost 6 bases, V lost 6 bases, and 8 bases had no gene match. Germline values: CDR1 MNHEY, CDR2 SVGAGI. CDR3 sequence: CASSPRQGANSPLHF. The CDR3 nucleotides are TGTGCCAGCAGCCCACGACAGGGAGCTAATTCACCCCTCCACTTT.

This clonotype was recorded a few times. The chain uses TRBV12-3 or TRBV12-4 and TRBJ2-1; 7 bases align to TRBD2. CDR3 length: 16 residues. After removal of 5 bases from V and 0 bases from J, the junction contained 7 bases not matched to a gene. CDR3 DNA: TGTGCCAGCAGTCCGCCGGGCGGGGGCTCCTACAATGAGCAGTTCTTC. This translates into CASSPPGGGSYNEQFF.

This clonotype showed up just a few times. V is TRBV5-1 and J is TRBJ2-7; D is possibly TRBD1 (7 bases). Trimming removed 0 bases at V and 3 bases at J, with 10 bases between. The CDR3 loop spans 14 amino acids. Per germline, CDR1 SGHRS and CDR2 YFSETQ. The DNA of the CDR3 is TGCGCCAGCAGCTTGGACCAGGGGGGCTACGAGCAGTACTTC. It codes for CASSLDQGGYEQYF.

This clonotype was detected a few times. The chain joins TRBV12-5 to TRBJ1-5, with 8 bases matching TRBD1. The V segment lost 6 bases and the J segment 4 bases; nucleotides outside the gene matches: 11. The germline gives CDR1 LGHNT, CDR2 FRNRAP. CDR3 length equals 16 residues. The CDR3 bases are TGTGCTAGTGGGAAGGACAGGGAATTGAGTAATCAGCCCCAGCATTTT. Translation gives CASGKDRELSNQPQHF.

The chain uses TRBV5-1 and TRBJ2-7; no clear D gene. Germline CDR1 reads SGHRS; CDR2 reads YFSETQ. This CDR3 has 14 residues. V was shortened by 0 bases and J by 2 bases, with 9 bases between the two germline ends. For the CDR3, the DNA is TGCGCCAGCAGCTTGGTTCCAATCGCCTACGAGCAGTACTTC. Translating gives CASSLVPIAYEQYF.

The V and J genes are TRBV6-2 or TRBV6-3 and TRBJ1-2; no clear D gene. Trimming left V 2 bases short and J 5 bases short, with 6 bases between. Germline assignment: CDR1 MNHEY and CDR2 SVGEGT. The length of the CDR3 is 12 residues. The DNA for the CDR3 is TGTGCCAGCAGTTACCCAGATTATGGCTACACCTTC. Protein sequence: CASSYPDYGYTF.

The J gene is TRBJ1-1, the V gene TRBV29-1; 8 bases line up with TRBD1. CDR3 length: 15 residues. Germline V lookup: CDR1 SQVTM, CDR2 ANQGSEA. After removal of 8 bases from V and 6 bases from J, the junction contained 17 bases not matched to a gene. CDR3 protein: CSPMDREGNVPEAFF. The CDR3 DNA sequence: TGCAGCCCGATGGACAGGGAGGGTAATGTCCCTGAAGCTTTCTTT.

This clonotype was seen only a few times. V gene TRBV12-3 or TRBV12-4 combines with J gene TRBJ2-1, with D tentatively TRBD2 (5 bases). V was shortened by 7 bases and J by 7 bases, with 23 bases between the two germline ends. The CDR3 consists of 16 residues. DNA for the CDR3: TGTGCCAGCACCGACACGGGGAACGCGAGGCGGAATGAGCAGTTCTTC. It is translated as CASTDTGNARRNEQFF.